This T cell receptor beta chain was recovered during a study of T cell repertoires in cytomegalovirus infection. As for the study in general: CMV infection plus the matching HLA type was flagged by public TCR beta signatures. Study-wide results and limits: Within the response measured ex vivo, HLA-C-restricted CMV-specific TCR beta clonotypes were dominant.

TCRdb used MiXCR to reprocess the reads, holding one entry per CDR3 protein. The sample holds around 740,000 distinct CDR3 sequences, 35% seen once. The table lists this clonotype with a few counts. Its antigen is currently unknown. The trim removed 9 bases at V and 4 bases at J, leaving 4 bases unmatched. This CDR3 contains 12 residues. In germline, CDR1 is LNHDA, CDR2 SQIVND (reference sequence). Sample: PBMCs. The receptor was derived from a human donor in good health (CMV status not recorded). Some clones in this sample may be carry-over from other donors' samples. The J gene is TRBJ1-2, the V gene TRBV19; 8 bases are a match to TRBD1. The chain's CDR3 is CARNDRGYGYTF. CDR3 coding DNA: TGTGCCAGGAACGACAGGGGCTATGGCTACACCTTC.